This T cell receptor (beta chain) was captured in a study of blood T cell repertoires in COVID-19. Study context: The United States, Italy and Spain were the sources of the acute and convalescent COVID-19 samples. The cDNA or gDNA used as material had been derived from T cells, B-cell-depleted T cells, or PBMCs.

Method: immunoSEQ multiplex PCR; TCRdb's copy keeps in-frame clones and lacks some. The sample has about 160,000 clones, 92% seen once. Germline V CDR1 and CDR2: MNHEY, SVGAGI. The CDR3 is made up of 13 amino acids. Unmatched junction bases numbered 5, after V lost 7 bases and J lost 2 bases. V and J are TRBV6-5 and TRBJ2-7; TRBD1 agrees at 7 bases. What was sequenced was peripheral blood. This TCR was recovered from a man younger than 40 with COVID-19, enrolled during active disease. The CDR3 is CASKPGQTYEQYF. Written as DNA, the CDR3 is TGTGCCAGCAAACCGGGACAGACCTACGAGCAGTACTTC.